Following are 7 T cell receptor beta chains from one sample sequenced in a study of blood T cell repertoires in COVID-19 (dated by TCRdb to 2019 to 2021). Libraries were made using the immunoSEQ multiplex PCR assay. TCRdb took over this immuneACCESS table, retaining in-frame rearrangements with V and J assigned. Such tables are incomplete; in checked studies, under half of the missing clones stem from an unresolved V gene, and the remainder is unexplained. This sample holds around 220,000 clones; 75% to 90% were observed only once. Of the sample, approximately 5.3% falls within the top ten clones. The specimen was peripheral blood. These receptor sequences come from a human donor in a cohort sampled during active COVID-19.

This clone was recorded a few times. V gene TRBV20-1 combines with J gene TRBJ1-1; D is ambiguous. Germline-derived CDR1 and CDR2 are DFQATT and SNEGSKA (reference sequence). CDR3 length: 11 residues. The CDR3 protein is CSLREYTEAFF. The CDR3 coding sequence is TGCAGCCTTCGGGAGTACACTGAAGCTTTCTTT.

CDR3 protein: CASGPRLARDEQFF. The CDR3 nucleotides are TGTGCCAGCGGCCCGCGGCTAGCGAGAGATGAGCAGTTCTTC. The V call is TRBV6-6, the J call TRBJ2-1, with a weak D call TRBD2 (6 bases). The V gene lost 8 bases and the J gene lost 8 bases, with 19 bases spanning the gap. The germline V gene encodes CDR1 MNHNY and CDR2 SVGAGI (reference sequence). The CDR3 sequence is 14 residues long.

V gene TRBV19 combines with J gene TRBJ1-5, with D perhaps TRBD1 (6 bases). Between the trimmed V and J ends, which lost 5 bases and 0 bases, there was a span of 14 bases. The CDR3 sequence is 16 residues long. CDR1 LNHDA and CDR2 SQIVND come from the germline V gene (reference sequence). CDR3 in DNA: TGTGCCAGTAGTCCCCGGGACATCCCTAGCAATCAGCCCCAGCATTTT. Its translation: CASSPRDIPSNQPQHF.

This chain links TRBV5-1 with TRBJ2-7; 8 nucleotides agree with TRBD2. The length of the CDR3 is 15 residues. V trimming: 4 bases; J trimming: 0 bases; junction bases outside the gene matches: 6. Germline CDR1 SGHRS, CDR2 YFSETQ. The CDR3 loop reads CASSIRLARSYEQYF. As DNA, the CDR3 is TGCGCCAGCAGCATTCGACTAGCGCGCTCCTACGAGCAGTACTTC.

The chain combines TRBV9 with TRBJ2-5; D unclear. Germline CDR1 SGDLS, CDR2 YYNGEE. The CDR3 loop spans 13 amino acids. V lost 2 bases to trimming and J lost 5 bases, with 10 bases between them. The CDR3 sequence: CASSVGPWETQYF. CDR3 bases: TGTGCCAGCAGCGTGGGCCCCTGGGAGACCCAGTACTTC.

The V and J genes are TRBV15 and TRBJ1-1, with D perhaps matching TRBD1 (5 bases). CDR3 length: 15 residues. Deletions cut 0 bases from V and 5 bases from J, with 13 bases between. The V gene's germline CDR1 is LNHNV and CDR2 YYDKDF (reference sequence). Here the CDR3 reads CATSRDRGAGTEAFF. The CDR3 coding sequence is TGTGCCACCAGCAGAGATCGTGGGGCTGGGACTGAAGCTTTCTTT. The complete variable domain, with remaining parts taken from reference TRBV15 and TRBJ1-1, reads DAMVIQNPRYQVTQFGKPVTLSCSQTLNHNVMYWYQQKSSQAPKLLFHYYDKDFNNEADTPDNFQSRRPNTSFCFLDIRSPGLGDTAMYLCATSRDRGAGTEAFFGQGTRLTVV.

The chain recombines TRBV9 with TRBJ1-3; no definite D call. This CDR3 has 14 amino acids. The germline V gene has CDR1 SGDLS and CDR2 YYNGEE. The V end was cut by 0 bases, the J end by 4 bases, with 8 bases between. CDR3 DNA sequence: TGTGCCAGCAGCGTAGGGGGAGACGGAAACACCATATATTTT. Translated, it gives CASSVGGDGNTIYF.